This T cell receptor beta chain was observed in a study of blood T cell repertoires in COVID-19 (dated by TCRdb to about 2020). For context, the study as a whole: The collaborator samples originated in the United States, Italy and Spain and spanned the acute and convalescent phases of COVID-19. The sample metadata nearly always contained a de-identified subject ID, COVID-19 status, age in years and sex. Where available, HLA class I and class II types were obtained from metadata supplied by the sample provider rather than from assay-based typing. Deeply sampled blood TCRbeta repertoires from subjects exposed to, actively infected with, or recovered from COVID-19 were included in the dataset. The prospective study material was composed of cDNA or gDNA derived from T cells, B-cell-depleted T cells, or PBMCs. Samples were obtained from the ongoing ImmuneRACE study (first 160 participants) and from approximately 1,200 subjects provided by 6 global collaborators. The repertoires were made available in a free public database intended to serve as a resource for research on the immune response to SARS-CoV-2.

The immunoSEQ Assay, a bias-controlled multiplex PCR, was used to amplify TCRbeta CDR3 regions from genomic DNA. Under the source paper's analysis protocol: The number of nucleated cells in each sample was estimated by amplification of reference gene primers within the assay. Sequence reads were collapsed and filtered to measure the absolute abundance of every unique TCRbeta CDR3 rearrangement. For each sample, productive Simpson clonality was calculated as the square root of Simpson's diversity index across productive rearrangements. Held by TCRdb, this immuneACCESS table contains in-frame sequences only and omits some clones. Under half of the omission traces to an unresolved V gene where checked; the cause of the rest is unknown. That table is the source of V, J and clone size, and D and trimming were worked out from the DNA. Present in this sample are about 120,000 clones, 70% to 80% of which were seen just once. Around 37% of the sample belongs to the ten largest clones.

Each collaborating institution followed its own protocols to collect whole blood in K2EDTA tubes. Collaborator samples were shipped for TCRbeta analysis as frozen whole blood, isolated PBMCs, or DNA extracted from either sample type. Paper-wide results and their limitations: The amount of clinical and demographic metadata varied by source and participant and was provided uncurated.

A few counts support this clone. The antigen it recognizes is unknown. No much larger clone is present one base from it, and per-base qualities are unavailable. From cysteine to phenylalanine, the CDR3 is 14 amino acids long. Just the 42-base CDR3 DNA is kept, in frame starting at base 1. V is clipped by 1 base and J by 11 bases, and the sequence between their germline boundaries is 20 bases long. According to the germline V gene (reference sequence), CDR1 reads GTSNPN and CDR2 reads SVGIG. The rearrangement combines TRBV30 with TRBJ1-1; the D gene identity is not certain. Sequencing used peripheral blood. The receptor was derived from a man between 35 and 55 years old with active or convalescent COVID-19. The nucleotide sequence is given as TGTGCCTGGAGTGGCCAGGCGGGCCCCCTGGGGGCTTTCTTT. Translation gives CAWSGQAGPLGAFF.